This is a list of T cell receptor beta chains from one sample in a study of cytomegalovirus exposure and HLA in healthy donors. The method was immunoSEQ multiplex PCR; TCRdb's version includes in-frame clones alone and lacks a portion of them. The table lists around 150,000 clones, around 80% of them singletons, with 2.2% in the top ten. The sequenced sample consisted of PBMCs. These TCRs come from a man aged 25 to 45 in good health and CMV-seronegative. The CDR3 runs from the conserved cysteine through the conserved F or W. The D gene is left open where the match is weak. The listing skips clone size in some rows; elsewhere it reads once, few, many or a size class.

CDR3 | DNA | size | J | V | D
CASSSRGGASGRGEQYF | TGTGCCAGCAGCTCTCGGGGCGGGGCTAGCGGGAGAGGCGAGCAGTACTTC | . | TRBJ2-7 | TRBV7-2 | TRBD2
CASSLAGGPGEQFF | TGCGCCAGCAGCTTAGCGGGAGGGCCGGGTGAGCAGTTCTTC | . | TRBJ2-1 | TRBV5-1 | TRBD2
CATAGLVKDTQYF | TGTGCCACCGCGGGACTAGTCAAAGATACGCAGTATTTT | . | TRBJ2-3 | TRBV6-1 | TRBD2
CASSLDPGRGTYEQYF | TGTGCCAGCAGTTTGGACCCCGGCAGGGGGACCTACGAGCAGTACTTC | . | TRBJ2-7 | TRBV5-5 | TRBD1
CAWSDPGLTNEQFF | TGTGCCTGGAGTGATCCGGGACTAACCAATGAGCAGTTCTTC | . | TRBJ2-1 | TRBV30 | TRBD2
CSARGGTSTDTQYF | TGCAGTGCGCGGGGCGGGACTAGCACAGATACGCAGTATTTT | . | TRBJ2-3 | TRBV29-1 | .
CASSEIRGSSGANVLTF | TGTGCCAGCAGTGAAATCAGGGGAAGCTCTGGGGCCAACGTCCTGACTTTC | . | TRBJ2-6 | TRBV6-1 | .
CASSVEGDSTYEQYF | TGTGCCAGCAGCGTAGAAGGGGACAGTACCTACGAGCAGTACTTC | . | TRBJ2-7 | TRBV9 | TRBD1
CASSLAGGPTGELFF | TGCGCCAGCAGTTTAGCGGGAGGGCCAACCGGGGAGCTGTTTTTT | . | TRBJ2-2 | TRBV10-1 | TRBD2
CASSASGVYNEQFF | TGTGCCAGCAGCGCTAGCGGCGTTTACAATGAGCAGTTCTTC | . | TRBJ2-1 | TRBV7-8 | TRBD2
CASSLSSGINYGYTF | TGTGCCAGCAGTTTATCGTCAGGCATTAACTATGGCTACACCTTC | . | TRBJ1-2 | TRBV27 | .
CASSLTQGGTEAFF | TGTGCCAGCAGTCTCACTCAGGGGGGCACTGAAGCTTTCTTT | . | TRBJ1-1 | TRBV6-6 | TRBD1
CASSPTGTSYNEQFF | TGTGCCAGCAGCCCCACCGGGACTAGCTACAATGAGCAGTTCTTC | . | TRBJ2-1 | TRBV5-5 | TRBD2
CASSMVAESSNGYTF | TGTGCCAGCAGTATGGTGGCAGAATCGTCGAATGGCTACACCTTC | . | TRBJ1-2 | TRBV5-4 | .
CASSTGVNTEAFF | TGTGCCAGCAGCACAGGGGTTAACACTGAAGCTTTCTTT | few | TRBJ1-1 | TRBV5-6 | TRBD1
CASSEAHRGGEQYF | TGTGCCAGCAGTGAAGCGCACAGGGGTGGCGAGCAGTACTTC | . | TRBJ2-7 | TRBV6-1 | TRBD1
CASSFQANSGEQYF | TGTGCCAGCAGCTTCCAGGCTAACTCTGGCGAGCAGTACTTC | . | TRBJ2-7 | TRBV5-6 | .
CSSSQIAGGNTGELFF | TGTTCCAGCAGCCAAATAGCGGGAGGAAACACCGGGGAGCTGTTTTTT | . | TRBJ2-2 | TRBV7-9 | TRBD2
CASSTGLAGGGNEQFF | TGTGCCAGTAGTACGGGACTAGCGGGAGGGGGGAATGAGCAGTTCTTC | . | TRBJ2-1 | TRBV19 | TRBD2
CASSQGQGDTEAFF | TGTGCCAGCTCGCAGGGACAGGGGGACACTGAAGCTTTCTTT | . | TRBJ1-1 | TRBV18 | TRBD1
CASSQSGGSDYGYTF | TGTGCCAGCAGCCAATCGGGGGGGAGCGACTATGGCTACACCTTC | . | TRBJ1-2 | TRBV25-1 | .
CASSSPDRGLPYEQYF | TGTGCCAGCAGCTCTCCGGACAGGGGGCTTCCCTACGAGCAGTACTTC | . | TRBJ2-7 | TRBV6-6 | TRBD1
CASSLRAGGSDGYTF | TGTGCCAGCAGTTTAAGGGCAGGGGGCTCGGATGGCTACACCTTC | . | TRBJ1-2 | TRBV27 | TRBD1
CASSPDRQTNYGYTF | TGTGCCAGCTCACCGGACAGACAGACTAACTATGGCTACACCTTC | . | TRBJ1-2 | TRBV18 | .